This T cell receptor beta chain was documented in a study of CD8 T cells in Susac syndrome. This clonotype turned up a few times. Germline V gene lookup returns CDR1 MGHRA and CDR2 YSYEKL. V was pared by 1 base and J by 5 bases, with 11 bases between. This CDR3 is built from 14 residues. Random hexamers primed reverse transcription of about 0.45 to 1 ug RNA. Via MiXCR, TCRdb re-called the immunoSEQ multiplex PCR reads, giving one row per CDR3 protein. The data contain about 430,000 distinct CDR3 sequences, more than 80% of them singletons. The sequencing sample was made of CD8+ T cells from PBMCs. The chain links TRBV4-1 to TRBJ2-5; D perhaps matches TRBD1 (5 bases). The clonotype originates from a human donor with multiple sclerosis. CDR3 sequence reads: CASSQAAGIETQYF. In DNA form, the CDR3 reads TGCGCCAGCAGCCAAGCGGCAGGGATCGAGACCCAGTACTTC.